What follows are 32 T cell receptor beta chains derived from one specimen sequenced in a study of regulatory T cells in long-lasting Graves disease. The time point: newly diagnosed GD, antithyroid drugs for less than 3 months. Making the TCR library involved RNA that had been extracted from PBMCs. CDR3-region Arm-PCR and iRepertoire HTBI primers produced the TCR beta libraries. TCRdb re-analysed the multiplex PCR reads in MiXCR, keeping a single row per CDR3 protein. The repertoire holds 400,000 to 500,000 distinct CDR3 sequences, with less than 20% as singletons. The same sample was also studied in work on T cells in Graves' hyperthyroidism and ophthalmopathy.

Source: peripheral blood mononuclear cells (PBMCs), taken at new diagnosis, from a patient treated with antithyroid drugs. The receptor set was obtained from a woman between 18 and 29 years old with Graves disease.

At least ten counts were recorded for this clonotype. The V call is TRBV20-1, the J call TRBJ2-1; 13 positions agree with TRBD2. The germline V gene encodes CDR1 DFQATT and CDR2 SNEGSKA (reference sequence). The J segment lost 1 base and the V segment lost 5 bases, leaving 8 bases of the junction unmatched. The CDR3 length is 17 residues. The CDR3 loop is CSALGLAGERSYNEQFF. CDR3 nucleotides: TGCAGTGCTCTTGGACTAGCGGGAGAGAGGTCCTACAATGAGCAGTTCTTC.

This clonotype was seen ten or more times. This CDR3 is CASSTQHWRTSTDTQYF. In nucleotides, the CDR3 is TGCGCCAGCAGCACCCAACATTGGCGTACTAGCACAGATACGCAGTATTTT. V usage is TRBV5-1 and J usage is TRBJ2-3; D gene unclear. This CDR3 comprises 17 residues. Germline-derived CDR1 and CDR2 are SGHRS and YFSETQ. V dropped 4 bases and J dropped 0 bases, with 18 bases sitting between them.

For this clonotype: Being one base from a much bigger clone, this may be a read error. Here the CDR3 omits its conserved ending phenylalanine or tryptophan, so a read error is the likely source. The chain recombines TRBV2 with TRBJ2-5, with unresolved D. The V end was cut by 5 bases, the J end by 1 base, with 11 bases between. The germline gives CDR1 SNHLY, CDR2 FYNNEI. This CDR3 has 14 amino acids. CDR3 in DNA: TGTGCCAGCAGTTACCAATCCTTCCAAGAGACCCAGTACCTC. This encodes CASSYQSFQETQYL.

For the CDR3, the DNA is TGTGCCACGGGACTAGCGGGGGACAATGAGCAGTTCTTC. Its translation is CATGLAGDNEQFF. The rearrangement uses TRBV19 and TRBJ2-1; 14 nucleotides line up with TRBD2. Unmatched junction bases numbered 1, after V lost 10 bases and J lost 5 bases. CDR3 length: 13 amino acids. CDR1 LNHDA and CDR2 SQIVND come from the germline V gene (reference sequence).

This clonotype appeared many times. The chain carries TRBV6-2 or TRBV6-3 and TRBJ2-7, with D tentatively TRBD1 (5 bases). CDR1 and CDR2 (germline): MNHEY, SVGEGT. V was trimmed by 0 bases and J by 0 bases, leaving 12 bases between them. CDR3 length: 16 amino acids. The CDR3 region has the DNA TGTGCCAGCAGTTACTCTGGTGGGGCACACTCCTACGAGCAGTACTTC. It translates to CASSYSGGAHSYEQYF.

The rearrangement joins TRBV5-1 to TRBJ2-2; TRBD1 matches at 8 bases. The V gene end was trimmed by 2 bases and the J gene end by 8 bases; junction bases not matched to a gene: 11. Per the germline V gene, CDR1 is SGHRS and CDR2 is YFSETQ. The CDR3 spans 16 residues. The CDR3 region is CASSLRTGWNSGELFF. CDR3 DNA sequence: TGCGCCAGCAGCTTAAGGACAGGGTGGAATTCTGGGGAGCTGTTTTTT.

This chain links TRBV12-3 or TRBV12-4 with TRBJ1-1; 10 nucleotides match TRBD1. V lost 6 bases to trimming and J lost 11 bases; unmatched junction nucleotides: 9. This CDR3 has 13 residues. CDR3 protein: CASSSSGTGDAFF. The CDR3 bases are TGTGCCAGCAGCTCATCCGGGACAGGGGATGCTTTCTTT.

In its sample, this clonotype was seen a few times. It is likely a read error, because the conserved phenylalanine at the end of the CDR3 is missing. J is TRBJ2-1 and V is TRBV27, with D possibly matching TRBD2 (6 bases). CDR3 length equals 14 residues. Between the trimmed V and J ends, which lost 5 bases and 0 bases, there was a span of 8 bases. Germline V CDR1 and CDR2: MNHEY, SMNVEV (reference sequence). The DNA for the CDR3 is TGTGCCAGCAGTCCCGGGGGCTCCTACAATGAGCAGTTCCTC. Translated, it gives CASSPGGSYNEQFL.

Turning to this clonotype: Germline is not matched at one junction end, which may reflect a read error. This rearrangement joins TRBV6-2 or TRBV6-3 to TRBJ2-2; a weak D match, TRBD2 (5 bases). CDR1 and CDR2 from the germline V gene are MNHEY and SVGEGT. This CDR3 has 16 amino acids. CDR3 sequence (DNA): TGTGCCAGCAGTTACCGCACTGACTTCCTCACCGGGGAGCTGCTTTTT. This translates into CASSYRTDFLTGELLF.

This clonotype was recorded many times. The rearrangement joins TRBV5-1 to TRBJ2-3; the match to TRBD2 covers 10 bases. CDR3 length: 15 amino acids. The V gene end was trimmed by 1 base and the J gene end by 6 bases; junction bases not matched to a gene: 5. Per the germline V gene, CDR1 is SGHRS and CDR2 is YFSETQ. The CDR3 region has the DNA TGCGCCAGCAGCTTGATGGCTAGCGGGAGTGATACGCAGTATTTT. It is translated as CASSLMASGSDTQYF.

The gene calls are TRBV7-9 and TRBJ2-1; 9 bases agree with TRBD2. The CDR3 contains 17 residues. CDR1 is SEHNR, CDR2 FQNEAQ, per germline (reference sequence). V lost 1 base to trimming and J lost 7 bases; unmatched junction nucleotides: 11. The chain's CDR3 is CASSLVAGGFRRNEQFF. The CDR3, as DNA: TGTGCCAGCAGCTTAGTCGCGGGAGGGTTTCGGAGGAATGAGCAGTTCTTC.

J is TRBJ2-7 and V is TRBV18; D possibly uses TRBD1 or TRBD2 (5 bases each). The germline V and J ends were trimmed by 3 bases and 2 bases, with 14 bases remaining between them. From germline, CDR1 is KGHSH and CDR2 LQKENI. CDR3 size: 15 residues. CDR3 amino acids: CASSPGVASTYEQYF. In nucleotides, the CDR3 is TGTGCCAGCTCACCGGGGGTAGCGTCAACCTACGAGCAGTACTTC.

The sample holds a few counts of this clonotype. The chain combines TRBV6-2 or TRBV6-3 with TRBJ2-7; D might be TRBD2 (6 bases). The V gene lost 3 bases and the J gene lost 0 bases, with 18 bases spanning the gap. The CDR3 totals 17 residues. From germline, CDR1 is MNHEY and CDR2 SVGEGT. CDR3: CASSYSFGASDSYEQYF. CDR3 in DNA: TGTGCCAGCAGTTATTCTTTTGGGGCTAGCGACTCCTACGAGCAGTACTTC.

This clonotype appeared many times. The chain employs TRBV6-2 or TRBV6-3 and TRBJ1-5; D call uncertain. V was clipped by 5 bases and J by 9 bases, with 11 bases between them. This CDR3 contains 12 residues. Germline V CDR1 and CDR2: MNHEY, SVGEGT. The CDR3 loop reads CASSEGVRPQHF. The CDR3 region has the DNA TGTGCCAGCAGTGAAGGTGTTCGGCCCCAGCATTTT.

The sample holds a few counts of this clonotype. Likely a read error: the CDR3 ends without its conserved phenylalanine or tryptophan. This chain uses TRBV7-3 with TRBJ2-1; the D is unclear. V lost 9 bases, J lost 3 bases, and 15 bases lay in between. The CDR3 runs 14 residues. Germline assignment: CDR1 SGHTA and CDR2 FQGTGA. The CDR3, as DNA: TGTGCCAGTGGCATGGGGTTTGGCTACAATGAGCAGTTCCTC. Translating it yields CASGMGFGYNEQFL.

In its sample, this clonotype was seen many times. Relative to the germline gene, one junction end is altered; a read error may explain this. The J gene is TRBJ2-7, the V gene TRBV7-7; D may be TRBD2 (5 bases). Per the germline V gene, CDR1 is SSHAT and CDR2 is FNYEAQ (reference sequence). The CDR3 covers 17 residues. CDR3 in DNA: TGTGCTAGCAGCTTACTATGGGAAAACGACTACCGGTACGAGCAGTACTTC. Translation gives CASSLLWENDYRYEQYF.

This clonotype has more than one count but fewer than ten. This chain connects TRBV27 to TRBJ1-2, with TRBD1 as a possible D gene (6 bases). This CDR3 comprises 12 residues. V was cut by 5 bases and J by 11 bases, with 15 bases left in between. Looked up from germline, CDR1 is MNHEY and CDR2 is SMNVEV (reference sequence). In nucleotides, the CDR3 is TGTGCCAGCAGTCCAACCCAAGGGGGGTACACCTTC. Protein sequence: CASSPTQGGYTF.

This clonotype has at least ten counts. This chain joins TRBV28 and TRBJ1-6; perhaps TRBD1 as D (5 bases). Deletions cut 3 bases from V and 10 bases from J, with 13 bases between. The V gene's germline CDR1 is MDHEN and CDR2 SYDVKM. There are 14 residues in the CDR3. The CDR3 nucleotides read TGTGCCAGCAGTTTGAACAGGATCGAGTCACCCCTCCACTTT. Protein: CASSLNRIESPLHF. The variable domain in full, completed from reference TRBV28 and TRBJ1-6, reads DVKVTQSSRYLVKRTGEKVFLECVQDMDHENMFWYRQDPGLGLRLIYFSYDVKMKEKGDIPEGYSVSREKKERFSLILESASTNQTSMYLCASSLNRIESPLHFGNGTRLTVT.

This clonotype was observed at least ten times. The chain joins TRBV6-1 to TRBJ2-1; no definite D call. V was clipped by 6 bases and J by 7 bases, with 4 bases between them. This CDR3 contains 10 residues. Per germline, CDR1 MNHNS and CDR2 SASEGT. The CDR3 here is CASRANEQFF. In nucleotides, the CDR3 is TGTGCCAGCAGGGCGAATGAGCAGTTCTTC.

The rearrangement uses TRBV5-6 and TRBJ2-1, with 12 bases aligning to TRBD2. This CDR3 is 16 amino acids long. CDR1 SGHDT and CDR2 YYEEEE come from the germline V gene. J was trimmed by 5 bases and V by 0 bases; bases with no gene match: 3. CDR3 sequence: CASSLVGLAGNNEQFF. CDR3 nucleotides: TGTGCCAGCAGCTTGGTAGGACTAGCGGGGAACAATGAGCAGTTCTTC.

This clonotype was recorded at least ten times. The genes are TRBV11-1 and TRBJ2-1; D is undetermined. CDR1 and CDR2 from the germline V gene are SGHAT and FQDESV (reference sequence). CDR3 length: 15 amino acids. V was pared by 6 bases and J by 0 bases, with 12 bases between. The CDR3 reads CASRHAESSYNEQFF. In DNA, the CDR3 is TGTGCCAGCAGACATGCGGAGAGCTCCTACAATGAGCAGTTCTTC. Variable domain in full (rest from reference TRBV11-1 and TRBJ2-1): EAEVAQSPRYKITEKSQAVAFWCDPISGHATLYWYRQILGQGPELLVQFQDESVVDDSQLPKDRFSAERLKGVDSTLKIQPAELGDSAMYLCASRHAESSYNEQFFGPGTRLTVL.

This clonotype was recorded at least ten times. The chain recombines TRBV12-5 with TRBJ2-5, with TRBD1 matching 7 bases. The junction had 12 bases not matched to a gene; V was cut back by 1 base and J by 4 bases. There are 17 residues in the CDR3. Germline CDR1 LGHNT, CDR2 FRNRAP. The CDR3 bases are TGTGCTAGTGGTTTGGCGGATAAACAGGGGTTTGGAGAGACCCAGTACTTC. This sequence encodes CASGLADKQGFGETQYF.

This clonotype was picked up a small number of times. The rearrangement uses TRBV3-1 and TRBJ1-4, with TRBD1 matching 9 bases. The V and J ends lost 4 bases and 4 bases, in that order; junction bases with no gene match: 4. This CDR3 is built from 15 residues. The germline CDR1 and CDR2 sequences are LGHDT and YNNKEL (reference sequence). DNA for the CDR3: TGTGCCAGCAGCCGGGAGACAGGGGGTAATGAAAAACTGTTTTTT. This sequence encodes CASSRETGGNEKLFF.

Ten or more counts support this clonotype. The chain recombines TRBV12-3 or TRBV12-4 with TRBJ2-3; 15 positions match TRBD2. This CDR3 region has 19 residues. V lost 5 bases, J lost 2 bases, and 11 bases stayed unmatched. In nucleotides, the CDR3 is TGTGCCAGCAGTCCAGAGGGGACTAGCGGGAGGATGTCCACAGATACGCAGTATTTT. As protein: CASSPEGTSGRMSTDTQYF.

This clonotype was recorded a few times. This chain connects TRBV28 to TRBJ2-1, with D tentatively TRBD2 (6 bases). The CDR3 length is 14 residues. Germline CDR1 MDHEN, CDR2 SYDVKM. V lost 6 bases to trimming and J lost 9 bases, with 18 bases between them. CDR3: CASRGETRLGEQFF. The DNA of the CDR3 is TGTGCCAGCAGAGGGGAGACTAGACTAGGTGAGCAGTTCTTC.

This clonotype came up many times. The rearrangement uses TRBV6-5 and TRBJ2-3; the match to TRBD2 covers 8 bases. The CDR3 is 16 amino acids. V lost 4 bases, J lost 10 bases, and 16 bases stayed unmatched. CDR1 MNHEY and CDR2 SVGAGI come from the germline V gene. Here the CDR3 reads CASSSLRSGSRLAQYF. The CDR3 bases are TGTGCCAGCAGTTCCCTCCGGAGCGGGAGTCGATTAGCGCAGTATTTT.

The V and J genes are TRBV5-1 and TRBJ1-5; D uncertain. The V end was cut by 5 bases, the J end by 2 bases, with 14 bases between. The CDR3 has 15 residues. Germline lookup yields CDR1 SGHRS and CDR2 YFSETQ. CDR3 loop: CASRTGVGGNQPQHF. CDR3 nucleotide sequence: TGCGCCAGCAGAACCGGTGTCGGAGGCAATCAGCCCCAGCATTTT.

This clonotype appeared a few times. The V gene is TRBV27, the J gene TRBJ2-4; 9 nucleotides match TRBD1. Germline CDR1 reads MNHEY; CDR2 reads SMNVEV (reference sequence). V lost 5 bases, J lost 5 bases, and 7 bases stayed unmatched. The CDR3 has 15 amino acids. CDR3 bases: TGTGCCAGCAGTCCCAAACAGGGGGCCCAAAACATTCAGTACTTC. It is translated as CASSPKQGAQNIQYF.

This clonotype has just a few counts. The chain carries TRBV6-2 or TRBV6-3 and TRBJ2-7; 7 nucleotides align to TRBD1. The J segment lost 5 bases and the V segment lost 2 bases, leaving 3 bases of the junction unmatched. This CDR3 has 13 residues. The germline CDR1 and CDR2 sequences are MNHEY and SVGEGT. CDR3: CASSYGQVDEQYF. The CDR3 bases are TGTGCCAGCAGTTACGGACAGGTCGACGAGCAGTACTTC.

This clonotype was counted ten times or more. The chain's CDR3 is CASSPGPRATEAFF. CDR3 DNA sequence: TGTGCCAGCAGCCCGGGGCCTCGGGCGACTGAAGCTTTCTTT. The chain combines TRBV11-3 with TRBJ1-1, with a tentative D call TRBD1 (5 bases). There are 14 residues in the CDR3. CDR1 and CDR2 (germline): SGHNT, YENEEA. Trimming took off 5 bases at V and 5 bases at J, with 15 bases between the two ends.

This clonotype came up many times. The rearrangement links TRBV7-6 to TRBJ2-7; tentatively, D is TRBD2 (7 bases). CDR3 size: 17 residues. V was pared by 5 bases and J by 2 bases, with 22 bases between. The germline V gene encodes CDR1 SGHVS and CDR2 FNYEAQ. The CDR3 loop is CASSKGGYRDVAYEQYF. The DNA of the CDR3 is TGTGCCAGCAGCAAGGGGGGGTACCGGGACGTTGCCTACGAGCAGTACTTC.

The V and J genes are TRBV6-2 or TRBV6-3 and TRBJ2-2; possibly TRBD1 for D (6 bases). The germline V and J ends were trimmed by 3 bases and 7 bases, with 9 bases remaining between them. The CDR3 spans 13 residues. Germline CDR1 MNHEY, CDR2 SVGEGT. CDR3 nucleotide sequence: TGTGCCAGCAGTTATAAACAGGGCGGGGAGCTGTTTTTT. Its translation is CASSYKQGGELFF.